The 31 T cell receptor beta chains below come from one sample, sequenced in a study of identical twins. TCRdb reprocessed the 5' RACE reads with MiXCR, giving one entry per CDR3 protein. The repertoire holds roughly 470,000 distinct CDR3 sequences, with around an eighth as singletons. The data also belong to a second study, concerning yellow fever vaccine responses in identical twins.

Sequencing input: CD4+ T cells sorted from blood. These receptors all come from a woman aged 18-29 years in good health.

This clonotype was observed a few times. J is TRBJ2-7 and V is TRBV28; D ambiguous. This CDR3 contains 12 residues. The V gene's germline CDR1 is MDHEN and CDR2 SYDVKM. The V and J ends lost 4 bases and 6 bases respectively, with 10 bases between them. The CDR3 sequence: CASSSPRSEQYF. CDR3 DNA sequence: TGTGCCAGCAGTTCTCCTCGCTCCGAGCAGTACTTC.

This clonotype was counted a few times. The gene calls are TRBV28 and TRBJ2-2; 12 bases line up with TRBD1. The CDR3 spans 15 residues. The V gene end was trimmed by 6 bases and the J gene end by 10 bases; junction bases not matched to a gene: 9. From germline, CDR1 is MDHEN and CDR2 SYDVKM. In DNA form, the CDR3 reads TGTGCCAGCAGCCGGGACAGGGGGCTTCTCGAGGAGCTGTTTTTT. Encoded protein: CASSRDRGLLEELFF.

This clonotype was recorded many times. The rearrangement links TRBV7-2 to TRBJ2-3; TRBD2 might be the D (5 bases). This CDR3 comprises 14 residues. V dropped 6 bases and J dropped 0 bases, with 10 bases sitting between them. The germline V gene has CDR1 SGHTA and CDR2 FQGNSA. The CDR3 is CASRRPGSTDTQYF. CDR3 nucleotides: TGTGCCAGCAGGAGACCGGGGAGCACAGATACGCAGTATTTT.

V usage is TRBV19 and J usage is TRBJ2-5; TRBD2 matches 7 bases. The CDR3 runs 16 residues. Unmatched junction bases numbered 9, after V lost 3 bases and J lost 2 bases. Germline CDR1 LNHDA, CDR2 SQIVND (reference sequence). This chain's CDR3 is CASSIGEAGLQETQYF. CDR3 bases: TGTGCCAGTAGTATCGGGGAAGCGGGGCTTCAAGAGACCCAGTACTTC.

The sample holds a few counts of this clonotype. This chain joins TRBV11-2 and TRBJ2-1; possibly TRBD1 or TRBD2 for D (5 bases each). This CDR3 contains 15 residues. Germline values: CDR1 SGHAT, CDR2 FQNNGV. The V end was cut by 2 bases, the J end by 1 base, with 9 bases between. In nucleotides, the CDR3 is TGTGCCAGCAGCTTATGGGGGAGTTCCTACAATGAGCAGTTCTTC. Protein product: CASSLWGSSYNEQFF.

This clonotype was counted many times. The chain carries TRBV18 and TRBJ2-7; perhaps TRBD1 as D (5 bases). V was shortened by 4 bases and J by 3 bases, with 13 bases between the two germline ends. From germline, CDR1 is KGHSH and CDR2 LQKENI. The CDR3 runs to 14 residues. CDR3 coding DNA: TGTGCCAGCTCACGTCCAGGGCAAAACTACGAGCAGTACTTC. Its protein is CASSRPGQNYEQYF.

As for this clonotype: Being one base from a much bigger clone, this may be a read error. The genes are TRBV20-1 and TRBJ1-6; no definite D call. CDR1 DFQATT and CDR2 SNEGSKA come from the germline V gene (reference sequence). The CDR3 length is 13 residues. This CDR3 is CSVRDDGNSPLHF. In DNA, the CDR3 is TGCAGTGTTAGAGATGACGGTAATTCACCCCTCCACTTT.

This clonotype has a handful of counts. CDR3 in DNA: TGTGCCAGCAGCTTAATACAGCAAAAAAACACTGAAGCTTTCTTT. It is translated as CASSLIQQKNTEAFF. The chain employs TRBV7-2 and TRBJ1-1, with D unclear. With 2 bases removed from V and 2 bases from J, the gap between germline ends came to 12 bases. There are 15 residues in the CDR3. In germline, CDR1 is SGHTA, CDR2 FQGNSA.

The chain uses TRBV12-3 or TRBV12-4 and TRBJ2-1, with 8 bases aligning to TRBD2. The CDR3 sequence is 17 residues long. The ends lost 3 bases at V and 8 bases at J; junction bases unmatched: 15. CDR3 region: CASSFKTTSDSDYEQFF. The CDR3 bases are TGTGCCAGCAGTTTCAAAACGACTAGCGACTCCGACTATGAGCAGTTCTTC.

The chain is built from TRBV29-1 and TRBJ1-1; D perhaps matches TRBD1 (6 bases). In germline, CDR1 is SQVTM, CDR2 ANQGSEA. V shed 2 bases and J shed 0 bases, with 10 bases lying between them. The CDR3 totals 14 residues. The CDR3 protein is CSVEPGAVNTEAFF. The CDR3, as DNA: TGCAGCGTTGAACCAGGGGCTGTGAACACTGAAGCTTTCTTT.

The table lists this clonotype with many counts. The chain joins TRBV28 to TRBJ2-1; a possible D gene is TRBD2 (6 bases). The V gene lost 2 bases and the J gene lost 10 bases, with 9 bases spanning the gap. This CDR3 has 12 residues. Germline lookup yields CDR1 MDHEN and CDR2 SYDVKM. In nucleotides, the CDR3 is TGTGCCAGCAGTTTACGGGACTTGGAGCAGTTCTTC. Translating it yields CASSLRDLEQFF.

This clonotype was picked up many times. The chain employs TRBV2 and TRBJ2-4, with D hard to call. The CDR3 runs 13 residues. With 3 bases removed from V and 7 bases from J, the gap between germline ends came to 10 bases. Germline CDR1 SNHLY, CDR2 FYNNEI. The CDR3 reads CASSEGQANIQYF. In DNA, the CDR3 is TGTGCCAGCAGTGAGGGCCAGGCGAACATTCAGTACTTC.

This clonotype was detected many times. The V gene is TRBV5-1, the J gene TRBJ2-5, with 9 bases lining up with TRBD2. CDR3 size: 14 residues. J gave up 4 bases and V 0 bases, and 1 base lay outside the gene matches. Germline V CDR1 and CDR2: SGHRS, YFSETQ. The CDR3, as DNA: TGCGCCAGCAGCTTGGTGCGGGAGGGAGAGACCCAGTACTTC. It codes for CASSLVREGETQYF.

The sample holds many counts of this clonotype. The chain couples TRBV7-2 to TRBJ2-5, with TRBD2 matching 11 bases. The CDR3 sequence is 15 residues long. V dropped 1 base and J dropped 5; count of bases not matched to a gene: 3. The germline V gene encodes CDR1 SGHTA and CDR2 FQGNSA. The CDR3 loop is CASSLGPSGRETQYF. The CDR3 DNA sequence: TGTGCCAGCAGCTTAGGGCCTAGCGGGAGGGAGACCCAGTACTTC.

J is TRBJ2-5 and V is TRBV30; no clear D gene. This CDR3 has 13 amino acids. Germline assignment: CDR1 GTSNPN and CDR2 SVGIG (reference sequence). Trimming pared 2 bases from V and 1 base from J, leaving 8 bases between. The CDR3 DNA sequence: TGTGCCTGGAGTTCGGCTAGCCAAGAGACCCAGTACTTC. This sequence encodes CAWSSASQETQYF.

This clonotype was seen only a few times. The genes are TRBV7-2 and TRBJ2-1; 8 bases line up with TRBD2. Germline CDR1 is SGHTA and CDR2 is FQGNSA. The CDR3 has 16 amino acids. V shed 0 bases, J shed 2 bases, and the junction held 3 bases outside the gene matches. CDR3 nucleotide sequence: TGTGCCAGCAGCTTAGCCAGCGGGGGACCCTACAATGAGCAGTTCTTC. Encoded protein: CASSLASGGPYNEQFF.

This clonotype was recorded at least ten times. The chain is built from TRBV3-1 and TRBJ2-7, with D uncertain. CDR3 length equals 11 residues. Germline CDR1 is LGHDT and CDR2 is YNNKEL (reference sequence). V shed 3 bases and J shed 3 bases, with 3 bases lying between them. The CDR3 nucleotides are TGTGCCAGCAGCCAGCTCTACGAGCAGTACTTC. This sequence encodes CASSQLYEQYF.

In this sample, this clonotype turned up many times. V and J are TRBV15 and TRBJ2-2; tentative D call: TRBD2 (6 bases). CDR1 is LNHNV and CDR2 is YYDKDF in the germline V gene (reference sequence). The CDR3 loop spans 16 amino acids. The ends were cut back, 1 base at V and 0 bases at J, with 9 bases in the middle. In DNA form, the CDR3 reads TGTGCCACCAGCAGAGTGGCGGGAACGAACACCGGGGAGCTGTTTTTT. This encodes CATSRVAGTNTGELFF. The full variable domain, in which reference TRBV15 and TRBJ2-2 provide the parts outside the CDR3, is DAMVIQNPRYQVTQFGKPVTLSCSQTLNHNVMYWYQQKSSQAPKLLFHYYDKDFNNEADTPDNFQSRRPNTSFCFLDIRSPGLGDTAMYLCATSRVAGTNTGELFFGEGSRLTVL.

The chain is built from TRBV12-3 or TRBV12-4 and TRBJ2-4; possible D gene TRBD1, 6 bases. There are 15 residues in the CDR3. V lost 3 bases and J 0 bases, leaving 9 bases between the germline ends. The CDR3 here is CASSFQGIAKNIQYF. Written as DNA, the CDR3 is TGTGCCAGCAGTTTCCAGGGGATAGCCAAAAACATTCAGTACTTC.

This clonotype was seen ten or more times. The chain employs TRBV29-1 and TRBJ1-1, with 7 bases aligning to TRBD1. V lost 5 bases and J lost 5; bases outside the gene matches: 8. The CDR3 runs 13 residues. Looked up from germline, CDR1 is SQVTM and CDR2 is ANQGSEA. The CDR3 loop is CSVRQGRGTEAFF. Here the CDR3 DNA reads TGCAGCGTTAGACAGGGAAGGGGGACTGAAGCTTTCTTT. The full variable domain, completed using reference TRBV29-1 and TRBJ1-1, is SAVISQKPSRDICQRGTSLTIQCQVDSQVTMMFWYRQQPGQSLTLIATANQGSEATYESGFVIDKFPISRPNLTFSTLTVSNMSPEDSSIYLCSVRQGRGTEAFFGQGTRLTVV.

This clonotype was counted a few times. The chain uses TRBV18 and TRBJ2-5; D not certain. CDR1 is KGHSH and CDR2 is LQKENI in the germline V gene. The CDR3 is made up of 13 amino acids. V was shortened by 4 bases and J by 7 bases, with 13 bases between the two germline ends. This CDR3 is CASSLNSEATQYF. The CDR3 coding sequence is TGTGCCAGCTCACTCAATTCAGAGGCGACCCAGTACTTC.

This rearrangement joins TRBV20-1 to TRBJ2-7; D may match TRBD1 or TRBD2 (5 bases each). This CDR3 has 15 residues. Germline lookup yields CDR1 DFQATT and CDR2 SNEGSKA (reference sequence). The ends were cut back, 1 base at V and 0 bases at J, with 13 bases in the middle. The CDR3 DNA reads as TGCAGTGCTAGAGTTTGGGACCTCACCTCCTACGAGCAGTACTTC. Translated, it gives CSARVWDLTSYEQYF.

The chain employs TRBV7-8 and TRBJ2-4; D uncertain. Trimming took off 4 bases at V and 2 bases at J, with 12 bases between the two ends. The V gene's germline CDR1 is SGHVS and CDR2 FQNEAQ. The CDR3 loop spans 15 amino acids. The CDR3 bases are TGTGCCAGCAGCTCCCCGTCTCGCTCCAAAAACATTCAGTACTTC. Its protein product is CASSSPSRSKNIQYF.

At least ten counts were recorded for this clonotype. This rearrangement joins TRBV5-1 to TRBJ2-7; TRBD1 might be the D (6 bases). Germline lookup yields CDR1 SGHRS and CDR2 YFSETQ. The V end was cut by 3 bases, the J end by 0 bases, with 7 bases between. This CDR3 comprises 13 residues. CDR3 loop: CASSWDTSYEQYF. The DNA for the CDR3 is TGCGCCAGCAGCTGGGACACCTCCTACGAGCAGTACTTC.

The rearrangement links TRBV6-5 to TRBJ2-1; a possible D gene is TRBD1 (6 bases). Trimming took off 1 base at V and 0 bases at J, with 7 bases between the two ends. Germline CDR1 and CDR2: MNHEY and SVGAGI. This CDR3 is 15 amino acids long. CDR3 in DNA: TGTGCCAGCAGTTACTTGGGGGCCTCCTACAATGAGCAGTTCTTC. Translated, it gives CASSYLGASYNEQFF.

This clonotype was observed a few times. This chain uses TRBV12-3 or TRBV12-4 with TRBJ2-7; 10 positions agree with TRBD2. This CDR3 spans 17 amino acids. The trim removed 5 bases at V and 6 bases at J, leaving 16 bases unmatched. The CDR3 is CASSLGGPSGRSGEQYF. For the CDR3, the DNA is TGTGCCAGCAGTCTCGGGGGTCCTAGCGGGAGATCGGGCGAGCAGTACTTC.

This clonotype was found a few times. The CDR3 DNA sequence: TGCGCCAGCGCTAGCGGGGCCGGGCACAATGAGCAGTTCTTC. It codes for CASASGAGHNEQFF. The rearrangement uses TRBV5-1 and TRBJ2-1; 9 bases line up with TRBD2. Per the germline V gene, CDR1 is SGHRS and CDR2 is YFSETQ. The junction had 7 bases not matched to a gene; V was cut back by 7 bases and J by 5 bases. This CDR3 region has 14 residues.

This clonotype was seen a few times. The CDR3 sequence is CASSGQSGGHGEQFF. The CDR3 DNA reads as TGTGCCAGCAGTGGACAGTCGGGGGGACATGGTGAGCAGTTCTTC. The chain uses TRBV2 and TRBJ2-1; TRBD2 might be the D (7 bases). CDR1 is SNHLY and CDR2 is FYNNEI in the germline V gene. CDR3 size: 15 residues. Trimming took off 4 bases at V and 9 bases at J, with 19 bases between the two ends.

This clonotype was seen more than once but under ten times. The chain links TRBV4-2 to TRBJ2-5; 8 nucleotides match TRBD2. Germline assignment: CDR1 LGHNA and CDR2 YNFKEQ. Germline trimming cut 0 bases from V and 1 base from J; bases unmatched to any gene: 4. The CDR3 has 16 residues. In DNA form, the CDR3 reads TGTGCCAGCAGCCAAGATCCCGGGAGGGGCCAAGAGACCCAGTACTTC. This codes for CASSQDPGRGQETQYF.

The V and J genes are TRBV15 and TRBJ2-7; the D is unclear. Germline CDR1 and CDR2: LNHNV and YYDKDF (reference sequence). V was shortened by 0 bases and J by 0 bases, with 6 bases between the two germline ends. The CDR3 runs 14 residues. The DNA for the CDR3 is TGTGCCACCAGCAGAGAAGCGAGCTCCTACGAGCAGTACTTC. Translation: CATSREASSYEQYF. Looking up the rest from reference TRBV15 and TRBJ2-7 gives the full variable domain: DAMVIQNPRYQVTQFGKPVTLSCSQTLNHNVMYWYQQKSSQAPKLLFHYYDKDFNNEADTPDNFQSRRPNTSFCFLDIRSPGLGDTAMYLCATSREASSYEQYFGPGTRLTVT.

This clonotype has only a few counts. The V and J genes are TRBV25-1 and TRBJ2-3; 11 nucleotides match TRBD1. The CDR3 is 15 residues long. V dropped 3 bases and J dropped 4; count of bases not matched to a gene: 3. Germline CDR1 MGHDK, CDR2 SYGVNS. This CDR3 is CASSDWTGGPDTQYF. The CDR3 DNA reads TGTGCCAGCAGTGATTGGACAGGGGGCCCAGATACGCAGTATTTT.